The rows below give T cell receptor beta chains drawn from one sample of a study of response to subunit inactivated influenza vaccine. One entry per CDR3 protein, called by TCRdb with MiXCR from the RT-PCR reads. The repertoire has approximately 730,000 distinct CDR3 sequences, about 15% of them found once; the top ten carry 6% to 8%. Sequences were derived from PBMCs from blood, sampled less than 15 days before vaccination. These receptors were collected from a man aged 50 to 60 who received an inactivated influenza vaccine. Each CDR3 is given with its conserved first and last residue. D genes are given only for firm matches. Some rows mark clone size as missing; the rest say once, few, many or name a class of expanded clone.

>TRBD2|TRBJ2-7|.|TRBV28
CASSLGLAGRSEQYF
TGTGCCAGCAGTTTAGGTCTAGCGGGACGTTCCGAGCAGTACTTC
>TRBD2|TRBJ2-3|few|TRBV18
CASSPPGLAITDTQYF
TGTGCCAGCTCACCGCCGGGACTAGCGATCACAGATACGCAGTATTTT
>.|TRBJ2-7|few|TRBV20-1
CSVEGSVVSYEQYF
TGCAGTGTCGAGGGTAGCGTTGTTTCCTACGAGCAGTACTTC
>.|TRBJ2-7|.|TRBV11-2
CASSLDRVTYEQYF
TGTGCCAGCAGCTTAGATAGGGTAACCTACGAGCAGTACTTC
>.|TRBJ2-1|few|TRBV7-9
CASTLSSSDNEQFF
TGTGCCAGCACCCTTAGTTCTAGCGACAATGAGCAGTTCTTC
>.|TRBJ2-5|few|TRBV20-1
CSARDYSGGETQYF
TGCAGTGCTAGAGATTATTCCGGTGGGGAGACCCAGTACTTC
>.|TRBJ2-5|few|TRBV12-3/TRBV12-4
CASSLGAGEWETQYF
TGTGCCAGCAGTTTAGGTGCAGGGGAGTGGGAGACCCAGTACTTC
>TRBD1|TRBJ1-2|few|TRBV19
CASSIGQGRGYTF
TGTGCCAGTAGTATTGGACAGGGTCGTGGCTACACCTTC
>TRBD1|TRBJ1-1|.|TRBV2
CASDTPHDRGYTEAFF
TGTGCCAGCGATACCCCCCACGACAGGGGTTACACTGAAGCTTTCTTT
>.|TRBJ2-5|few|TRBV7-2
CASSLTAGAYQETQYF
TGTGCCAGCAGCTTAACTGCGGGGGCCTACCAAGAGACCCAGTACTTC
>TRBD2|TRBJ2-1|few|TRBV20-1
CSAPTRGGRSHNEQFF
TGCAGTGCTCCGACGCGTGGCGGGAGGTCTCACAATGAGCAGTTCTTC
>TRBD2|TRBJ2-3|.|TRBV7-9
CASSSTSGGHSGGTQYF
TGTGCCAGCAGCTCCACTAGCGGGGGCCACTCCGGTGGTACGCAGTATTTT
>.|TRBJ2-2|few|TRBV7-9
CASSLRQLANTGELFF
TGTGCCAGCAGCCTGCGACAGTTGGCGAACACCGGGGAGCTGTTTTTT
>.|TRBJ2-4|.|TRBV20-1
CSSRDTKEDQWKNIQYF
TGCAGCTCTAGAGATACGAAGGAGGACCAATGGAAAAACATTCAGTACTTC
>TRBD1|TRBJ2-7|few|TRBV6-2/TRBV6-3
CASRQPGQGPYEQYF
TGTGCCAGCAGACAACCGGGACAGGGGCCCTACGAGCAGTACTTC
>.|TRBJ2-1|many|TRBV6-1
CASRGNEQFF
TGTGCCAGCAGGGGTAATGAGCAGTTCTTC
>TRBD1|TRBJ2-2|.|TRBV27
CASRRTGQSTNGELFF
TGTGCCAGCAGGAGAACGGGACAGTCGACCAACGGGGAGCTGTTTTTT
>.|TRBJ2-1|few|TRBV5-1
CASSPIAQLNEQFF
TGCGCCAGCAGCCCGATTGCCCAGCTCAATGAGCAGTTCTTC
>.|TRBJ2-1|.|TRBV20-1
CSARITHEQFF
TGCAGTGCTCGAATTACCCATGAGCAGTTCTTC
>TRBD1|TRBJ1-6|many|TRBV7-2
CAISKTGGWSSPLHF
TGTGCCATCTCTAAGACAGGGGGCTGGAGTTCACCCCTCCACTTT
>TRBD1|TRBJ2-1|.|TRBV7-2
CASSSNPGQNNEQFF
TGTGCCAGCAGCTCAAACCCGGGACAGAACAATGAGCAGTTCTTC
>.|TRBJ1-2|few|TRBV12-3/TRBV12-4
CASSFRGYGASYGYTF
TGTGCCAGCAGTTTCCGAGGGTATGGGGCGAGTTATGGCTACACCTTC
>.|TRBJ1-6|.|TRBV28
CASGEYNSPLHF
TGTGCCAGCGGAGAGTATAATTCACCCCTCCACTTT
>TRBD1|TRBJ1-2|many|TRBV12-3/TRBV12-4
CASSLQGIYGYTF
TGTGCCAGCAGCCTACAGGGGATCTATGGCTACACCTTC
>.|TRBJ2-1|.|TRBV12-3/TRBV12-4
CATQFSSTDNEQFF
TGTGCCACCCAATTTTCCTCGACAGACAATGAGCAGTTCTTC
>TRBD2|TRBJ2-1|few|TRBV20-1
CSARDSSGGGYNEQFF
TGCAGTGCTAGAGATAGCTCGGGAGGGGGGTACAATGAGCAGTTCTTC
>TRBD2|TRBJ2-5|few|TRBV20-1
CSASVTSGRAAKETQYF
TGCAGTGCTAGCGTCACTAGCGGGAGGGCCGCTAAAGAGACCCAGTACTTC
>.|TRBJ1-5|many|TRBV12-3/TRBV12-4
CASSLTTNQPQHF
TGTGCCAGCAGCCTTACCACGAATCAGCCCCAGCATTTT
>TRBD2|TRBJ2-3|few|TRBV4-2
CASSQDPSGGGTDTQYF
TGTGCCAGCAGCCAAGATCCTAGCGGTGGGGGCACAGATACGCAGTATTTT
>.|TRBJ1-5|.|TRBV4-3
CASSPGGRGVQPQHF
TGCGCCAGCAGCCCCGGGGGCAGGGGAGTACAGCCCCAGCATTTT
>TRBD2|TRBJ2-3|few|TRBV6-5
CASSSLSGASTDTQYF
TGTGCCAGCAGTTCGTTAAGCGGGGCTAGCACAGATACGCAGTATTTT
>.|TRBJ2-3|few|TRBV20-1
CSASPQEAFSTDTQYF
TGCAGTGCTTCCCCGCAGGAGGCCTTTAGCACAGATACGCAGTATTTT
>.|TRBJ2-5|few|TRBV30
CAWSAVAGSETQYF
TGTGCCTGGAGTGCAGTTGCGGGGTCGGAGACCCAGTACTTC
>TRBD1|TRBJ2-3|.|TRBV7-2
CASSWGTGGSTDTQYF
TGTGCCAGCAGCTGGGGGACAGGGGGTAGCACAGATACGCAGTATTTT
>.|TRBJ2-1|.|TRBV24-1
CATSDSQGTYNEQFF
TGTGCCACCAGTGATTCCCAGGGCACTTACAATGAGCAGTTCTTC
>.|TRBJ2-5|few|TRBV4-2
CASSQDIQETQYF
TGTGCCAGCAGCCAAGACATTCAAGAGACCCAGTACTTC
>TRBD2|TRBJ2-3|few|TRBV7-9
CASSRPTSVRTDTQYF
TGTGCCAGCAGCCGGCCCACTAGCGTCCGCACAGATACGCAGTATTTT
>.|TRBJ2-3|few|TRBV20-1
CSASRGPRTDTQYF
TGCAGTGCTAGTCGAGGTCCCCGGACAGATACGCAGTATTTT
>TRBD2|TRBJ2-3|few|TRBV20-1
CSTQREARTDTQYF
TGCAGTACACAGCGGGAGGCACGCACAGATACGCAGTATTTT
>TRBD2|TRBJ2-4|.|TRBV29-1
CSVVLAGGNIQYF
TGCAGCGTTGTATTAGCGGGGGGAAACATTCAGTACTTC
>TRBD1|TRBJ1-6|.|TRBV13
CASSSTGTGWNSPLHF
TGTGCCAGCAGCTCCACGGGGACAGGGTGGAATTCACCCCTCCACTTT
>.|TRBJ2-3|few|TRBV12-3/TRBV12-4
CASSLRGEGYPQYF
TGTGCCAGCAGTTTAAGGGGGGAGGGTTATCCGCAGTATTTT
>.|TRBJ2-2|.|TRBV12-3/TRBV12-4
CASSVQYTGELFF
TGTGCCAGCAGTGTCCAGTACACCGGGGAGCTGTTTTTT